Listed below are T cell receptor beta chains from one sample, sequenced in a study of cytomegalovirus exposure and HLA in healthy donors. Clones were sequenced by immunoSEQ multiplex PCR, and TCRdb holds only the in-frame ones, with some missing. The sample has under 200,000 clones, about four fifths seen once. Sequencing input: PBMCs. All receptors derive from a woman between 18 and 30 years old in good health and CMV-seronegative. CDR3s include the opening cysteine and the closing phenylalanine or tryptophan. A D gene is named only where the DNA matches it firmly. Size tells how often a clone was seen (once, few, many) or the class of an expanded clone, and some rows leave it out.

>TRBV7-2|-|TRBJ1-2|-
CASSLAPDSLLGYTF
TGTGCCAGCAGCTTAGCCCCGGACAGTCTTTTAGGCTACACCTTC
>TRBV5-1|-|TRBJ2-4|-
CASSPEIAKNIQYF
TGCGCCAGCAGCCCCGAGATAGCCAAAAACATTCAGTACTTC
>TRBV5-4|-|TRBJ1-1|-
CASSSNYRVWVANTEAFF
TGTGCCAGCAGCTCAAACTACAGGGTGTGGGTTGCGAACACTGAAGCTTTCTTT
>TRBV5-4|-|TRBJ1-5|-
CASSQDSHQPQHF
TGTGCCAGCAGCCAGGACAGTCATCAGCCCCAGCATTTT
>TRBV11-2|-|TRBJ2-7|-
CASSLVGRVSSYEQYF
TGTGCCAGCAGCTTAGTGGGCAGGGTTAGCTCCTACGAGCAGTACTTC
>TRBV14|-|TRBJ1-2|few
CASSQYSYGYTF
TGTGCCAGCAGCCAATATTCTTATGGCTACACCTTC
>TRBV10-3|-|TRBJ2-7|once
CAISSTDYEQYF
TGTGCCATCAGCTCGACAGATTACGAGCAGTACTTC
>TRBV11-3|TRBD2|TRBJ2-3|once
CASSTPVREGRDTQYF
TGTGCCAGCAGCACCCCGGTGCGGGAGGGCCGAGATACGCAGTATTTT
>TRBV7-9|TRBD1|TRBJ2-2|-
CASRSGTGYTGELFF
TGTGCCAGCAGGTCCGGGACAGGGTACACCGGGGAGCTGTTTTTT
>TRBV4-3|-|TRBJ1-3|few
CASSQYRDFDGNTIYF
TGCGCCAGCAGCCAGTACAGGGATTTTGATGGAAACACCATATATTTT
>TRBV29-1|-|TRBJ2-2|-
CSVVVRPTGELFF
TGCAGCGTTGTGGTCAGGCCCACCGGGGAGCTGTTTTTT
>TRBV5-3|-|TRBJ1-5|-
CARSSRDKNQPQHF
TGTGCCAGAAGCTCCCGGGACAAGAATCAGCCCCAGCATTTT
>TRBV10-2|TRBD2|TRBJ2-3|-
CATGLAGAGDTQYF
TGCGCCACCGGACTAGCGGGAGCTGGAGATACGCAGTATTTT
>TRBV5-6|TRBD2|TRBJ2-7|-
CASSLGKKGRLAWYEQYF
TGTGCCAGCAGCTTGGGAAAAAAGGGGAGACTAGCTTGGTACGAGCAGTACTTC
>TRBV27|-|TRBJ1-1|-
CASSPHRETEAFF
TGTGCCAGCAGTCCCCACAGGGAGACTGAAGCTTTCTTT
>TRBV27|TRBD1|TRBJ1-1|-
CASSLAGTGYTEAFF
TGTGCCAGCAGTTTAGCCGGGACAGGGTACACTGAAGCTTTCTTT
>TRBV28|-|TRBJ2-5|-
CASSFYYTDDQETQYF
TGTGCCAGCAGTTTTTATTATACAGACGACCAAGAGACCCAGTACTTC
>TRBV25-1|-|TRBJ2-1|-
CASSPRRGKSAYNEQFF
TGTGCCAGCAGCCCTAGGAGAGGGAAGTCGGCATACAATGAGCAGTTCTTC
>TRBV28|-|TRBJ1-1|few
CASSPFGTNAEAFF
TGTGCCAGCAGTCCCTTCGGGACAAACGCTGAAGCTTTCTTT
>TRBV9|TRBD2|TRBJ2-3|-
CASSVATAGEGTDTQYF
TGTGCCAGCAGCGTAGCCACAGCGGGAGAGGGTACAGATACGCAGTATTTT
>TRBV27|-|TRBJ1-5|once
CASSLRGSNQPQHF
TGTGCCAGCAGTTTAAGGGGCAGCAATCAGCCCCAGCATTTT
>TRBV29-1|TRBD1|TRBJ1-2|-
CSATTGGYYGYTF
TGCAGCGCTACGACAGGGGGCTACTATGGCTACACCTTC
>TRBV11-2|TRBD1|TRBJ2-3|-
CASSLTGGGWTDTQYF
TGTGCCAGCAGCTTGACAGGGGGTGGCTGGACAGATACGCAGTATTTT
>TRBV4-3|-|TRBJ1-2|once
CASSQGTWRPYGYTF
TGCGCCAGCAGCCAAGGGACCTGGAGGCCCTATGGCTACACCTTC
>TRBV28|TRBD1|TRBJ1-1|-
CASSFAGQAMNTEAFF
TGTGCCAGCAGTTTCGCCGGACAGGCTATGAACACTGAAGCTTTCTTT
>TRBV7-9|TRBD1|TRBJ2-7|-
CASSQGQGPYEQYF
TGTGCCAGCAGCCAAGGACAGGGCCCCTACGAGCAGTACTTC
>TRBV11-3|TRBD2|TRBJ2-7|-
CASSAKSGRAEEQYF
TGTGCCAGCAGCGCCAAGAGCGGGAGGGCAGAAGAGCAGTACTTC
>TRBV7-2|TRBD2|TRBJ2-7|-
CASSISGSAYEQYF
TGTGCCAGCAGCATTAGCGGGAGCGCCTACGAGCAGTACTTC
>TRBV30|-|TRBJ2-3|-
CAWRLEGDTQYF
TGTGCCTGGCGACTAGAGGGAGATACGCAGTATTTT
>TRBV7-2|TRBD2|TRBJ2-3|-
CASSSRTSGREVTDTQYF
TGTGCCAGCAGCTCCCGGACTAGCGGGAGGGAAGTCACAGATACGCAGTATTTT
>TRBV4-1|TRBD2|TRBJ2-7|-
CASSQDLAGDEQYF
TGCGCCAGCAGCCAAGATCTAGCGGGAGACGAGCAGTACTTC
>TRBV10-2|TRBD1|TRBJ1-4|few
CASDGTGDEKLFF
TGCGCCAGCGACGGGACAGGGGATGAAAAACTGTTTTTT